The 4 T cell receptor beta chains below all came from one sample that was sequenced in a study of blood T cell repertoires in COVID-19. Libraries were prepared by immunoSEQ multiplex PCR; TCRdb keeps only in-frame clonotypes and omits some of them. The sample lists 100,000 to 150,000 clones; about 83% were seen once. Material: peripheral blood. The source of these receptors is a man aged 55 to 69 with acute or convalescent COVID-19.

This clone was observed a few times. The chain uses TRBV29-1 and TRBJ2-5; 9 bases are a match to TRBD1. The CDR3 is 14 amino acids. Germline CDR1 SQVTM, CDR2 ANQGSEA. The V gene end was trimmed by 6 bases and the J gene end by 3 bases; junction bases not matched to a gene: 8. Here the CDR3 reads CSVASGTGKETQYF. DNA for the CDR3: TGCAGCGTGGCTTCCGGGACAGGGAAAGAGACCCAGTACTTC.

This clone was found a few times. The genes are TRBV10-2 and TRBJ1-5; maybe TRBD1 (5 bases). Germline V gene sequence: CDR1 WSHSY, CDR2 SAAADI. This CDR3 comprises 14 residues. V lost 8 bases, J lost 3 bases, and 14 bases lay in between. This chain's CDR3 is CASQDRVLNQPQHF. The CDR3 DNA reads TGCGCCAGCCAAGACAGAGTGCTCAATCAGCCCCAGCATTTT.

The rearrangement joins TRBV19 to TRBJ1-5; D remains ambiguous. CDR1 is LNHDA and CDR2 is SQIVND in the germline V gene (reference sequence). This CDR3 is built from 13 residues. Trimming removed 4 bases at V and 4 bases at J, with 8 bases between. DNA for the CDR3: TGTGCCAGTAGTACACTACCGAATCAGCCCCAGCATTTT. It codes for CASSTLPNQPQHF.

The CDR3 DNA reads as TGTGCCAGCAGCTCGCCGGGTACCCCCACAGATACGCAGTATTTT. This encodes CASSSPGTPTDTQYF. The chain carries TRBV7-9 and TRBJ2-3; D call uncertain. V shed 4 bases and J shed 2 bases, with 13 bases lying between them. The germline V gene has CDR1 SEHNR and CDR2 FQNEAQ (reference sequence). CDR3 length: 15 residues.